This entry lists 9 T cell receptor beta chains sequenced from one sample in a study of cytomegalovirus exposure and HLA in healthy donors. Primers for the PCR totalled 60 Vbeta and 13 Jbeta. Profiled with immunoSEQ multiplex PCR; TCRdb holds only in-frame clones, not every one. The data show 150,000 to 200,000 clones, with 70% to 75% seen just once and approximately 5% held by the top ten. The source material was PBMCs. The receptors derive from a man between 18 and 29 years old in good health and CMV-seropositive.

The CDR3 reads CASRKSGVISYEQYV. DNA of the CDR3: TGCGCCAGCAGGAAAAGCGGGGTAATTAGCTACGAGCAGTACGTC. This rearrangement joins TRBV10-1 to TRBJ2-7; 7 bases are a match to TRBD2. The CDR3 consists of 15 residues. V was clipped by 6 bases and J by 3 bases; unmatched bases: 11. CDR1 and CDR2 (germline): WNHNN, SYGVQD (reference sequence).

For the CDR3, the DNA is TGTGCCAGCAGCCTAGCGGGGGCGGGAGATACGCAGTATTTT. Translation: CASSLAGAGDTQYF. The J gene is TRBJ2-3, the V gene TRBV6-5, with 10 nucleotides matching TRBD2. V was pared by 6 bases and J by 5 bases, with 5 bases of the junction left unmatched. Germline CDR1 MNHEY, CDR2 SVGAGI. The CDR3 consists of 14 residues.

The rearrangement joins TRBV19 to TRBJ1-1; tentatively, D is TRBD1 (6 bases). Germline CDR1 LNHDA, CDR2 SQIVND (reference sequence). CDR3 size: 15 residues. V was clipped by 5 bases and J by 1 base, with 14 bases between them. CDR3 region: CASSPSNRENTEAFF. CDR3 DNA sequence: TGTGCCAGTAGTCCCAGCAACAGGGAGAACACTGAAGCTTTCTTT.

This clone has only a few counts. V and J are TRBV19 and TRBJ1-2; 7 bases map to TRBD1. Trimming at V came to 3 bases and at J to 4 bases, leaving 8 bases not matched to a gene. Germline V gene data show CDR1 as LNHDA and CDR2 as SQIVND (reference sequence). The CDR3 totals 15 residues. This chain's CDR3 is CASSMAQGGIYGYTF. CDR3 coding DNA: TGTGCCAGTAGTATGGCTCAGGGGGGTATCTATGGCTACACCTTC.

This clone came up a few times. The rearrangement links TRBV4-2 to TRBJ1-3; unclear D gene. CDR3 length equals 16 residues. Trimming cost V 1 base and J 0 bases, with 10 bases left between them. Germline CDR1 is LGHNA and CDR2 is YNFKEQ. Here the CDR3 reads CASSQGLSSSGNTIYF. The CDR3 DNA is TGTGCCAGCAGCCAAGGCCTATCGTCCTCTGGAAACACCATATATTTT.

The CDR3 here is CASSDQGNYGYTF. In nucleotides, the CDR3 is TGTGCCAGTAGTGATCAGGGGAACTATGGCTACACCTTC. This chain connects TRBV19 to TRBJ1-2, with a tentative D call TRBD1 (6 bases). The length of the CDR3 is 13 residues. Germline V gives CDR1 LNHDA, CDR2 SQIVND (reference sequence). Between the trimmed V and J ends, which lost 5 bases and 2 bases, there was a span of 9 bases.

This sequence joins TRBV7-2 and TRBJ1-2, with a tentative D call TRBD1 (5 bases). This CDR3 has 13 amino acids. Deletions cut 1 base from V and 8 bases from J, with 11 bases between. CDR1 is SGHTA and CDR2 is FQGNSA in the germline V gene. CDR3 DNA sequence: TGTGCCAGCAGCTTAGGGGGCTCTTCGGGCTACACCTTC. Its translation: CASSLGGSSGYTF.

V usage is TRBV19 and J usage is TRBJ1-2; no clear D. CDR3 size: 16 residues. CDR1 is LNHDA, CDR2 SQIVND, per germline (reference sequence). Deletions cut 5 bases from V and 4 bases from J, with 20 bases between. The CDR3 coding sequence is TGTGCCAGTAGTTTCGACTCTCCGACCGCGTCCTATGGCTACACCTTC. Amino acids: CASSFDSPTASYGYTF.

V usage is TRBV5-4 and J usage is TRBJ1-4; D is undetermined. Germline loops: CDR1 SGHNT, CDR2 YYREEE (reference sequence). The CDR3 spans 13 residues. Trimming removed 4 bases from V and 8 bases from J, with 12 bases in between. CDR3 nucleotides: TGTGCCAGCAGCCTACGCGGAGACGAAAAACTGTTTTTT. Amino acid sequence: CASSLRGDEKLFF. Drawing the rest from reference TRBV5-4 and TRBJ1-4, the complete variable domain is ETGVTQSPTHLIKTRGQQVTLRCSSQSGHNTVSWYQQALGQGPQFIFQYYREEENGRGNFPPRFSGLQFPNYSSELNVNALELDDSALYLCASSLRGDEKLFFGSGTQLSVL.